One T cell receptor beta chain is described in this entry. Its cognate antigen is unknown. CDR1 is SGHNT and CDR2 is YYREEE in the germline V gene (reference sequence). This CDR3 region has 17 residues. V lost 3 bases and J lost 4, with 17 bases in between. This sample stems from a study of shared clonotypes between healthy human individuals. Study findings and constraints: Donor clonotype sharing was expected to depend on sequencing depth. Generation probabilities of non-shared clonotypes were lower (relative to those shared by all four donors). Sampling used blood alone; tissue repertoires probably differ.

Source study methods: Junction-only sequences without quality scores were provided by ImmunoSEQ, so filtering was different. Clones were read by immunoSEQ multiplex PCR, and TCRdb kept only the in-frame ones, dropping some. V, J and clone size derive from that table, while D and trimming were established from the DNA sequence. Of about 980,000 clones in the sample, more than 75% were seen once. The sequence derives from a man aged 18 to 29 in good health. The chain carries TRBV5-4 and TRBJ2-6; the D gene is possibly TRBD1 (5 bases). The sample was memory CD4+ T cells sorted from blood. Subset indicated: CD45RA-negative fraction. The CDR3, as DNA: TGTGCCAGCAGCTCCAAAGTTCAGGGTTCCGGGGCCAACGTCCTGACTTTC. As protein: CASSSKVQGSGANVLTF. Filled out from reference TRBV5-4 and TRBJ2-6, the complete variable domain reads ETGVTQSPTHLIKTRGQQVTLRCSSQSGHNTVSWYQQALGQGPQFIFQYYREEENGRGNFPPRFSGLQFPNYSSELNVNALELDDSALYLCASSSKVQGSGANVLTFGAGSRLTVL.